These T cell receptor beta chains were read from a single sample in a study of T cell responses to AZD1222 COVID-19 vaccine. The table came from immunoSEQ multiplex PCR; TCRdb's copy has only in-frame clones and leaves some out. The sample contains around 100,000 clones, roughly 88% of which appear only once. Sequencing used peripheral blood, obtained 28 days after the second AZD1222 dose. Receptor source: an adult who received the AZD1222 COVID-19 vaccine. The CDR3 runs from the conserved cysteine through the conserved F or W. D genes are given only for firm matches. A clone size is listed for some rows: how often the clone was seen (once, few, many), or a class if it is expanded.

TRBJ2-5	-	-	TRBV4-3	TGCGCCAGCAGCCAAGAGGTCCAGGAGACCCAGTACTTC	CASSQEVQETQYF
TRBJ1-2	-	-	TRBV5-6	TGTGCCAGCAGTTCTGCTCGCTATGGCTACACCTTC	CASSSARYGYTF
TRBJ2-1	-	TRBD1	TRBV11-2	TGTGCCAGCAGCCCCGGGACAGGGGTGGGCAATGAGCAGTTCTTC	CASSPGTGVGNEQFF
TRBJ1-2	-	-	TRBV12-3/TRBV12-4	TGTGCCAGCAGTTTAGGCTATGGCTACACCTTC	CASSLGYGYTF
TRBJ2-6	-	TRBD1	TRBV6-2/TRBV6-3	TGTGCCAGCAGCGAGACAGGGTCTGGGGCCAACGTCCTGACTTTC	CASSETGSGANVLTF
TRBJ2-5	-	-	TRBV5-8	TGTGCCAGCAGCTCACCGGGACCCATCCAGTACTTC	CASSSPGPIQYF
TRBJ1-5	-	-	TRBV11-1	TGTGCCAGCAGCTTGTCAGGGGAGCAGCCCCAGCATTTT	CASSLSGEQPQHF
TRBJ2-1	-	-	TRBV11-2	TGTGCCAGCAGCCCTCGGGACTCCTACAATGAGCAGTTCTTC	CASSPRDSYNEQFF
TRBJ1-2	-	-	TRBV7-3	TGTGCCAGCAGCCCGGGGGACGGTTCCTATGGCTACACCTTC	CASSPGDGSYGYTF
TRBJ2-2	-	TRBD1	TRBV10-3	TGTGCCATCAGTGAAAGACAGGGGACGAACACCGGGGAGCTGTTTTTT	CAISERQGTNTGELFF
TRBJ1-1	-	-	TRBV2	TGTGCCAGCAGTGACCAGGGTCCAAACACTGAAGCTTTCTTT	CASSDQGPNTEAFF
TRBJ2-3	-	-	TRBV5-1	TGCGCCAGCAGCACCGCTTCAGGGCCTAGCACAGATACGCAGTATTTT	CASSTASGPSTDTQYF
TRBJ1-4	-	TRBD1	TRBV28	TGTGCCAGTAGACAGGGTCTCAAAAAACTGTTTTTT	CASRQGLKKLFF
TRBJ1-2	-	-	TRBV6-5	TGTGCCAGCAGTTACGAGGCAGGGGCGAGCTATGGCTACACCTTC	CASSYEAGASYGYTF
TRBJ1-3	-	-	TRBV11-2	TGTGCCAGCAGTCAAAGCTTCATCTCTGGAAACACCATATATTTT	CASSQSFISGNTIYF
TRBJ1-5	-	-	TRBV2	TGTGCCAGCAGTGAGGTAGGGTTTAGTAGTCAGCCCCAGCATTTT	CASSEVGFSSQPQHF
TRBJ1-1	-	-	TRBV28	TGTGCCAGCAGTGGGGCATCCGGGGGGAACACTGAAGCTTTCTTT	CASSGASGGNTEAFF
TRBJ2-3	-	TRBD2	TRBV5-4	TGTGCCAGCAGCTTGGTTCGCGGCGGGGGGCTTCTCACAGATACGCAGTATTTT	CASSLVRGGGLLTDTQYF
TRBJ2-3	-	TRBD2	TRBV7-9	TGTGCCAGCAGCTCCGGGACTAGCGGCACAGATACGCAGTATTTT	CASSSGTSGTDTQYF
TRBJ2-6	-	-	TRBV28	TGTGCCAGCTGGGGAGGCTACTCTGGGGCCAACGTCCTGACTTTC	CASWGGYSGANVLTF
TRBJ1-1	-	-	TRBV5-4	TGTGCCAGCAGCTTGGGCGGTTGGGGGTCCGAAGCTTTCTTT	CASSLGGWGSEAFF
TRBJ2-2	once	TRBD1	TRBV19	TGTGCCAGTAGTATGACAGGGGTGACCGGGGAGCTGTTTTTT	CASSMTGVTGELFF
TRBJ1-6	-	-	TRBV6-2/TRBV6-3	TGTGCCAGCAGTTACTCTCCGGTTTCGGGGGCTTCACCCCTCCACTTT	CASSYSPVSGASPLHF
TRBJ2-5	-	-	TRBV7-2	TGTGCCAGCATGGTGGGGGGACCCCAAGAGACCCAGTACTTC	CASMVGGPQETQYF